Listed below are T cell receptor beta chains from one sample, sequenced in a study of T-cell reconstitution after alpha-beta-depleted transplantation in children. TCRdb reprocessed the PCR reads with MiXCR, giving one entry per CDR3 protein. The repertoire has hundreds of thousands of distinct CDR3 sequences, around 13% of them found once; the top ten carry 0.79%. The specimen was PBMCs, collected before TCRalphabeta/CD19-depleted stem cell transplant. The receptors originated from a girl aged 2-9 years with congenital amegakaryocytic thrombocytopenia, due to receive a stem cell transplant. The CDR3 runs from the conserved cysteine through the conserved F or W. A D gene is named only where the DNA matches it firmly. Clone size is stated in some rows and not others, as once, few, many or a class when expanded.

j_call v_call d_call clone_size cdr3_aa cdr3_nt
TRBJ2-3 TRBV27 - few CASSLAGPATQSQYF TGTGCCAGCAGTTTAGCGGGACCGGCCACGCAATCGCAGTATTTT
TRBJ2-5 TRBV28 TRBD2 - CATAAGRKTQYF TGTGCCACCGCAGCGGGACGGAAGACCCAGTACTTC
TRBJ1-1 TRBV5-6 - few CASSRPGAPLEAFF TGTGCCAGCAGCCGACCGGGCGCCCCCCTTGAAGCTTTCTTT
TRBJ1-1 TRBV29-1 - - CSVGNLAEAFF TGCAGCGTGGGTAATTTGGCTGAAGCTTTCTTT
TRBJ2-7 TRBV5-1 - many CASRPSETGPVDEQYF TGCGCCAGCAGGCCATCTGAGACCGGGCCCGTGGACGAGCAGTACTTC
TRBJ2-1 TRBV20-1 - - CSAHFPPYNEQFF TGCAGTGCGCACTTTCCCCCCTACAATGAGCAGTTCTTC
TRBJ2-1 TRBV18 - few CASSPKQLAPTYNEQFF TGTGCCAGCTCACCAAAACAGCTAGCTCCCACTTACAATGAGCAGTTCTTC
TRBJ2-2 TRBV12-3/TRBV12-4 - - CASSWGGGANTGELFF TGTGCCAGCAGTTGGGGCGGGGGCGCGAACACCGGGGAGCTGTTTTTT
TRBJ2-1 TRBV7-2 - - CASTTFERAGEQFF TGTGCCAGCACGACATTTGAGCGTGCGGGTGAGCAGTTCTTC
TRBJ2-1 TRBV29-1 - - CSVEGPDTYNEQFF TGCAGCGTTGAAGGCCCGGATACCTACAATGAGCAGTTCTTC
TRBJ2-7 TRBV20-1 TRBD1 many CSAGDRGPSEQYF TGCAGTGCGGGCGACAGGGGGCCTAGCGAGCAGTACTTC
TRBJ2-2 TRBV11-2 TRBD2 few CASLAGRTGELFF TGTGCCAGCCTAGCCGGGAGGACCGGGGAGCTGTTTTTT
TRBJ2-1 TRBV14 TRBD2 few CASSPTSGRSGEQFF TGTGCCAGCAGTCCTACTAGCGGGAGGAGCGGTGAGCAGTTCTTC
TRBJ2-1 TRBV9 - many CASSVLVEFSYNEQFF TGTGCCAGCAGCGTATTAGTTGAGTTCTCCTACAATGAGCAGTTCTTC
TRBJ1-2 TRBV20-1 - many CSAGTTGFYGYTF TGCAGTGCCGGGACTACAGGATTCTATGGCTACACCTTC
TRBJ2-7 TRBV12-3/TRBV12-4 TRBD1 few CASRKQGAYELYF TGTGCCAGCAGAAAACAGGGGGCTTACGAGCTCTACTTC
TRBJ1-1 TRBV5-1 - few CASSQGQSGTEAFF TGCGCCAGCAGCCAAGGACAGTCGGGCACTGAAGCTTTCTTT
TRBJ2-7 TRBV28 - few CASSSPGDPLNYEQYF TGTGCCAGCAGTTCCCCGGGGGATCCATTAAATTACGAGCAGTACTTC
TRBJ2-3 TRBV29-1 - many CSVVLDSPDTQYF TGCAGCGTTGTTTTGGATAGCCCAGATACGCAGTATTTT
TRBJ2-3 TRBV20-1 TRBD2 many CSAPWGTSGYTDTQYF TGCAGTGCTCCCTGGGGGACTAGCGGATACACAGATACGCAGTATTTT
TRBJ2-1 TRBV28 - few CASRRGTEYNEQFF TGTGCCAGCAGGCGGGGGACAGAGTACAATGAGCAGTTCTTC
TRBJ2-2 TRBV15 - - CATSRVPTMADTGELFF TGTGCCACCAGCAGAGTCCCGACTATGGCGGACACCGGGGAGCTGTTTTTT
TRBJ2-7 TRBV20-1 TRBD2 - CSASWSGRGYEQYF TGCAGTGCTTCCTGGAGCGGGAGAGGGTACGAGCAGTACTTC
TRBJ2-4 TRBV7-9 - few CASGGAKNIQYF TGTGCCAGCGGGGGAGCCAAAAACATTCAGTACTTC
TRBJ2-1 TRBV12-3/TRBV12-4 TRBD2 few CASRAPGLGYEQFF TGTGCCAGCAGGGCTCCGGGACTAGGCTATGAGCAGTTCTTC
TRBJ2-5 TRBV20-1 - many CSARPRSQETQYF TGCAGTGCTAGGCCCCGGAGCCAAGAGACCCAGTACTTC
TRBJ2-7 TRBV20-1 TRBD2 - CSAIIIAGLPYEQYF TGCAGTGCTATCATTATAGCGGGCCTCCCCTACGAGCAGTACTTC
TRBJ2-7 TRBV5-1 - - CASSLSQGPREEQYF TGCGCCAGCAGCTTGTCCCAGGGACCCCGGGAAGAGCAGTACTTC
TRBJ1-5 TRBV5-8 - - CASSLIGGEGNQPQHF TGTGCCAGCAGCTTGATCGGAGGGGAGGGCAATCAGCCCCAGCATTTT
TRBJ2-3 TRBV5-1 TRBD2 many CASSLSSGTFVQQYF TGCGCCAGCAGCCTATCGAGCGGGACTTTTGTCCAGCAGTATTTT
TRBJ2-1 TRBV12-3/TRBV12-4 - - CASRPKFVVSSYNEQFF TGTGCCAGCAGACCTAAATTTGTGGTGAGCTCCTACAATGAGCAGTTCTTC
TRBJ2-7 TRBV5-1 - few CASSWNQGTFHEQYF TGCGCCAGCAGCTGGAATCAGGGGACATTTCACGAGCAGTACTTC
TRBJ2-7 TRBV6-5 TRBD1 - CASSYSLGARGQGHEQYF TGTGCCAGCAGTTACTCGTTAGGGGCTCGGGGACAGGGCCACGAGCAGTACTTC
TRBJ1-5 TRBV10-3 - - CAISQGPNQPQHF TGTGCCATCAGCCAGGGCCCGAATCAGCCCCAGCATTTT
TRBJ2-6 TRBV5-1 - few CASSWVSSPGANVLTF TGCGCCAGCAGTTGGGTAAGCTCGCCTGGGGCCAACGTCCTGACTTTC
TRBJ1-6 TRBV29-1 - many CSVGRTVNSPLHF TGCAGCGTGGGGCGGACAGTAAATTCACCCCTCCACTTT
TRBJ1-1 TRBV5-1 - once CASSSDGHQNTEAFF TGCGCCAGCAGCTCAGACGGACACCAGAACACTGAAGCTTTCTTT
TRBJ2-7 TRBV30 - - CAWTDTYEQYF TGTGCCTGGACGGATACCTACGAGCAGTACTTC
TRBJ2-3 TRBV11-1 - - CASSSSRLIGGGISTDTQYF TGTGCCAGCAGCTCGAGCCGGTTGATAGGAGGCGGGATTAGCACAGATACGCAGTATTTT
TRBJ1-5 TRBV7-9 - few CASSRNPNQPQHF TGTGCCAGCAGCCGAAACCCGAATCAGCCCCAGCATTTT
TRBJ2-2 TRBV2 - - CASWAVNPGELFF TGTGCCAGCTGGGCAGTCAATCCCGGGGAGCTGTTTTTT
TRBJ2-7 TRBV20-1 TRBD2 - CSAREPTSGIKDEQYF TGCAGTGCTAGAGAACCGACTAGCGGGATTAAGGACGAGCAGTACTTC
TRBJ1-5 TRBV6-6 - many CASSYVRTQHF TGTGCCAGCAGTTACGTCAGGACCCAGCATTTT
TRBJ1-3 TRBV7-7 - few CASSLSLHGSSGNTIYF TGTGCCAGCAGCTTATCCCTTCACGGGAGCTCTGGAAACACCATATATTTT
TRBJ2-1 TRBV7-8 - many CASSLRRNNEQFF TGTGCCAGCAGCTTACGCAGAAACAATGAGCAGTTCTTC
TRBJ2-7 TRBV12-3/TRBV12-4 TRBD2 many CASSGAGSGSYEQYF TGTGCCAGCAGTGGGGCTGGTAGCGGGAGCTACGAGCAGTACTTC
TRBJ2-3 TRBV20-1 TRBD2 many CSARALAVSTDTQYF TGCAGTGCTAGGGCCCTAGCGGTGAGCACAGATACGCAGTATTTT
TRBJ1-4 TRBV20-1 - - CCAGRGRDVATNEKLFF TGCTGTGCTGGGCGGGGGAGGGACGTCGCAACTAATGAAAAACTGTTTTTT
TRBJ1-2 TRBV3-1 - - CASSQVLGGNGYTF TGTGCCAGCAGCCAAGTTCTGGGGGGGAATGGCTACACCTTC
TRBJ1-2 TRBV29-1 - once CSVEDRSTKGWDGYTF TGCAGCGTTGAAGATCGGTCAACTAAAGGGTGGGATGGCTACACCTTC
TRBJ2-5 TRBV12-3/TRBV12-4 - many CASSNPGLQETQYF TGTGCCAGCAGTAATCCGGGACTTCAAGAGACCCAGTACTTC
TRBJ2-1 TRBV6-5 - many CASSYSSGAYNEQFF TGTGCCAGCAGTTACTCAAGCGGAGCCTACAATGAGCAGTTCTTC
TRBJ2-7 TRBV20-1 TRBD1 many CSARGRDRRSYEQYF TGCAGTGCTAGAGGCCGGGACAGGCGGTCCTACGAGCAGTACTTC
TRBJ2-5 TRBV5-1 - many CASTIRLREETQYF TGCGCCAGCACAATCCGGCTACGTGAAGAGACCCAGTACTTC
TRBJ2-5 TRBV29-1 - many CSVEYLEETQYF TGCAGCGTTGAATATTTAGAAGAGACCCAGTACTTC
TRBJ2-3 TRBV18 - few CASSPAERVGGKITDTQYF TGTGCCAGCTCACCGGCTGAGCGGGTCGGCGGGAAGATAACAGATACGCAGTATTTT
TRBJ2-1 TRBV7-9 - few CASILNPHGGNEQFF TGTGCCAGCATTCTTAACCCCCATGGGGGCAATGAGCAGTTCTTC
TRBJ2-6 TRBV20-1 TRBD1 many CSASPRGLGANVLTF TGCAGTGCTAGTCCCAGGGGGCTAGGGGCCAACGTCCTGACTTTC
TRBJ2-1 TRBV7-9 - - CASSGGLGPPEQFF TGTGCCAGCAGCGGAGGACTGGGACCCCCCGAGCAGTTCTTC